These T cell receptor beta chains were read from a single sample in a study of T-cell memory formation after mild COVID-19. TCRdb ran MiXCR on the 5' RACE reads and lists one entry per CDR3 protein. The table has tens of thousands of distinct CDR3 sequences, about 16% seen once. Sequenced material: PBMCs or a T cell subset sorted from them (not recorded which). Every receptor here comes from a man aged 18 to 35 who had mild COVID-19 (a few samples of this study predate the infection). Cell type and time point are not known. Both conserved end residues are part of each CDR3. The D gene is left open where the match is weak. Expanded clones get a size class; other rows say once, few or many, or leave the size out.

>TRBJ2-7|TRBV7-2|-|few
CASSPTAPTYEQYF
TGTGCCAGCAGCCCAACAGCTCCCACCTACGAGCAGTACTTC
>TRBJ2-5|TRBV27|TRBD1|many
CASRRQGRETQYF
TGTGCCAGCAGGCGACAGGGACGGGAGACCCAGTACTTC
>TRBJ2-7|TRBV7-8|TRBD1|many
CASTTLGGPGGMDEQYF
TGTGCCAGCACCACCCTCGGAGGGCCAGGGGGCATGGACGAGCAGTACTTC
>TRBJ2-1|TRBV5-6|TRBD1|few
CASSWGDRVDEQFF
TGTGCCAGCAGCTGGGGGGACAGGGTCGATGAGCAGTTCTTC
>TRBJ2-7|TRBV4-1|TRBD1|-
CASSQAPGQAYEQYF
TGCGCCAGCAGCCAAGCGCCCGGACAGGCCTACGAGCAGTACTTC
>TRBJ1-5|TRBV4-1|-|-
CASSQVIGDQPQHF
TGCGCCAGCAGCCAGGTTATAGGAGATCAGCCCCAGCATTTT
>TRBJ2-1|TRBV4-2|TRBD1|-
CASSQEDPTGWRNEQFF
TGTGCCAGCAGCCAAGAGGATCCGACAGGGTGGCGCAATGAGCAGTTCTTC
>TRBJ1-5|TRBV4-3|-|-
CASSQVRGPGQPQHF
TGCGCCAGCAGCCAAGTCAGGGGTCCGGGGCAGCCCCAGCATTTT
>TRBJ2-1|TRBV7-9|TRBD2|-
CASSSGLEGHEQFF
TGTGCCAGCAGCTCCGGACTAGAAGGGCATGAGCAGTTCTTC
>TRBJ2-7|TRBV27|-|few
CASAWGARYEQYF
TGTGCCAGCGCCTGGGGGGCGCGTTACGAGCAGTACTTC
>TRBJ2-4|TRBV9|-|-
CASSSPWDVNIQYF
TGTGCCAGCAGCTCTCCCTGGGACGTCAACATTCAGTACTTC
>TRBJ2-7|TRBV4-3|TRBD1|-
CASSFGQGTNYEQYF
TGCGCCAGCAGCTTTGGACAGGGAACAAACTACGAGCAGTACTTC
>TRBJ2-1|TRBV12-3/TRBV12-4|TRBD2|-
CASSPRLAPGEQFF
TGTGCCAGCAGCCCCCGACTAGCTCCCGGTGAGCAGTTCTTC
>TRBJ1-2|TRBV7-9|-|-
CASTWALDGYTF
TGTGCCAGCACCTGGGCCTTAGATGGCTACACCTTC
>TRBJ1-4|TRBV7-9|-|-
CASSQEVGTGEKLFF
TGTGCCAGCAGCCAGGAGGTCGGGACGGGGGAAAAACTGTTTTTT
>TRBJ1-2|TRBV27|-|-
CASSHGTGYGYTF
TGTGCCAGCAGCCACGGGACGGGGTATGGCTACACCTTC
>TRBJ1-1|TRBV2|-|-
CASRDGGSNTEAFF
TGTGCCAGCAGGGACGGGGGGAGCAACACTGAAGCTTTCTTT
>TRBJ2-7|TRBV6-6|-|-
CASSYPPEQYF
TGTGCCAGCAGTTACCCACCCGAGCAGTACTTC
>TRBJ2-1|TRBV12-3/TRBV12-4|TRBD1|-
CASSTGTVNEQFF
TGTGCCAGCAGCACCGGGACAGTCAATGAGCAGTTCTTC
>TRBJ2-1|TRBV2|TRBD1|-
CAIPGTAYNEQFF
TGTGCCATTCCCGGGACAGCATACAATGAGCAGTTCTTC
>TRBJ2-3|TRBV7-2|-|-
CASSEGPFTDTQYF
TGTGCCAGCAGCGAGGGGCCATTCACAGATACGCAGTATTTT
>TRBJ2-1|TRBV5-1|-|many
CASSQRGGEQFF
TGCGCCAGCAGCCAAAGGGGAGGCGAGCAGTTCTTC
>TRBJ1-4|TRBV12-3/TRBV12-4|-|-
CASTSSGANEKLFF
TGTGCCAGCACTTCGTCTGGGGCTAATGAAAAACTGTTTTTT
>TRBJ2-2|TRBV6-5|TRBD1|-
CASRDRVGTGELFF
TGTGCCAGCAGGGACAGGGTGGGCACCGGGGAGCTGTTTTTT
>TRBJ2-5|TRBV20-1|TRBD2|-
CSASRGLAGGPWETQYF
TGCAGTGCTAGTCGGGGACTAGCGGGGGGGCCTTGGGAGACCCAGTACTTC
>TRBJ2-2|TRBV20-1|-|-
CSARDRQNTGELFF
TGCAGTGCTAGAGATCGGCAGAACACCGGGGAGCTGTTTTTT
>TRBJ2-1|TRBV7-2|TRBD2|few
CASRFSGRNEQFF
TGTGCCAGCAGATTTAGCGGGAGAAATGAGCAGTTCTTC